The rows below give T cell receptor beta chains drawn from one sample of a study of T cells in localized non-small cell lung cancer. Assay used: immunoSEQ multiplex PCR; TCRdb lists only in-frame clones, some missing. The table records about 40,000 clones, 80% to 85% of them present only once. Sequences were derived from peripheral blood mononuclear cells, sampled before any cancer treatment. The receptors stem from a male donor aged 60 or older with stage II lung adenocarcinoma. The CDR3 runs from the conserved cysteine through the conserved F or W. Each record gives: CDR3 DNA, CDR3 protein, clone size, V gene, D gene, J gene. The D gene is left open where the match is weak. For some rows the clone size is stated as once, few or many, or as a class when expanded; others skip it.

CDR3 DNA: TGTGCCAGCAGTTGGGAGGGCGAGCAGTACTTC
CDR3 protein: CASSWEGEQYF
clone size: NA
V gene: TRBV6-6
D gene: TRBD2
J gene: TRBJ2-7

CDR3 DNA: TGTGCCAGCAGTTTCGCTAGCGGGGTTTACAATGAGCAGTTCTTC
CDR3 protein: CASSFASGVYNEQFF
clone size: few
V gene: TRBV27
D gene: TRBD2
J gene: TRBJ2-1

CDR3 DNA: TGTGCCAGCTCACCAGGCGCCCAGTTTGGCACTGAAGCTTTCTTT
CDR3 protein: CASSPGAQFGTEAFF
clone size: NA
V gene: TRBV18
D gene: NA
J gene: TRBJ1-1

CDR3 DNA: TGTGCCTGGAGTTCCTTCGGCACAGGCAGAACCGGGGAGCTGTTTTTT
CDR3 protein: CAWSSFGTGRTGELFF
clone size: NA
V gene: TRBV30
D gene: NA
J gene: TRBJ2-2

CDR3 DNA: TGTGCCAGCAGCGGGGGGACAGGGTTATATTTT
CDR3 protein: CASSGGTGLYF
clone size: NA
V gene: TRBV25-1
D gene: TRBD1
J gene: TRBJ1-3

CDR3 DNA: TGTGCCAGCAGTTCGAGGTGGAACACTGAAGCTTTCTTT
CDR3 protein: CASSSRWNTEAFF
clone size: few
V gene: TRBV6-5
D gene: NA
J gene: TRBJ1-1

CDR3 DNA: TGTGCCAGCAAGGTAGACACACTGAACACTGAAGCTTTCTTT
CDR3 protein: CASKVDTLNTEAFF
clone size: NA
V gene: TRBV27
D gene: NA
J gene: TRBJ1-1

CDR3 DNA: TGTGCCAGCAGTCTCAAATGGGACAAAACCACAGATACGCAGTATTTT
CDR3 protein: CASSLKWDKTTDTQYF
clone size: once
V gene: TRBV27
D gene: NA
J gene: TRBJ2-3

CDR3 DNA: TGTGCCAGCAGTTCGCCCGGGAGGGGGGCACGGAATCAGCCCCAGCATTTT
CDR3 protein: CASSSPGRGARNQPQHF
clone size: NA
V gene: TRBV28
D gene: NA
J gene: TRBJ1-5

CDR3 DNA: TGTGCCAGCAGCATCGACAGGGCGAATGGCTACACCTTC
CDR3 protein: CASSIDRANGYTF
clone size: once
V gene: TRBV5-4
D gene: TRBD1
J gene: TRBJ1-2

CDR3 DNA: TGTGCCAGCAGCGAGTACGGGACGGACAATCAGCCCCAGCATTTT
CDR3 protein: CASSEYGTDNQPQHF
clone size: NA
V gene: TRBV9
D gene: NA
J gene: TRBJ1-5

CDR3 DNA: TGTGCCATCAGTGAGTCGACAGTCCCTATCCAGGAAGCTTTCTTT
CDR3 protein: CAISESTVPIQEAFF
clone size: few
V gene: TRBV10-3
D gene: NA
J gene: TRBJ1-1

CDR3 DNA: TGCGCCAGCAGCTTAATAGGGGGCGACGCTGGTGGCACCATATATTTT
CDR3 protein: CASSLIGGDAGGTIYF
clone size: NA
V gene: TRBV5-1
D gene: TRBD1
J gene: TRBJ1-3

CDR3 DNA: TGTGCCAGCAGCCACACTCCCGGGGTCGGGAGCGGATGGAATGAGCAGTTCTTC
CDR3 protein: CASSHTPGVGSGWNEQFF
clone size: once
V gene: TRBV4-2
D gene: NA
J gene: TRBJ2-1

CDR3 DNA: TGCGCCAGCAGTGATCCCGGCAGGGGGCTGGGCTACACCTTC
CDR3 protein: CASSDPGRGLGYTF
clone size: NA
V gene: TRBV10-2
D gene: TRBD1
J gene: TRBJ1-2

CDR3 DNA: TGTGCCAGCAGTCTCTCCTACAATGAGCAGTTCTTC
CDR3 protein: CASSLSYNEQFF
clone size: NA
V gene: TRBV28
D gene: NA
J gene: TRBJ2-1

CDR3 DNA: TGTGCCAGCAGTTTAGGGGGCAGCTCGTGGACCCAGTACTTC
CDR3 protein: CASSLGGSSWTQYF
clone size: NA
V gene: TRBV28
D gene: NA
J gene: TRBJ2-5

CDR3 DNA: TGTGCCAGCAGCCTCGGACAGGCTCTCTACGAGCAGTACTTC
CDR3 protein: CASSLGQALYEQYF
clone size: NA
V gene: TRBV14
D gene: TRBD1
J gene: TRBJ2-7

CDR3 DNA: TGTGCCAGCAGTTACCCTAACACCGGGGAGCTGTTTTTT
CDR3 protein: CASSYPNTGELFF
clone size: NA
V gene: TRBV6-5
D gene: NA
J gene: TRBJ2-2

CDR3 DNA: TGCGCCAGCAGCCAAGACAGCCAGGGTAAACAGCCCCAGCATTTT
CDR3 protein: CASSQDSQGKQPQHF
clone size: NA
V gene: TRBV4-1
D gene: NA
J gene: TRBJ1-5

CDR3 DNA: TGTGCCAGCTCTTCCGGGACAGGGTACACCGGGGAGCTGTTTTTT
CDR3 protein: CASSSGTGYTGELFF
clone size: NA
V gene: TRBV18
D gene: TRBD1
J gene: TRBJ2-2

CDR3 DNA: TGTGCCAGCAGCCCAAGGACAGGGCCTAGGGAATTCAATGAGCAGTTCTTC
CDR3 protein: CASSPRTGPREFNEQFF
clone size: NA
V gene: TRBV7-2
D gene: TRBD1
J gene: TRBJ2-1

CDR3 DNA: TGTGCCAGCAGTCCGGGGGGACAGGCCTACGAGCAGTACTTC
CDR3 protein: CASSPGGQAYEQYF
clone size: NA
V gene: TRBV9
D gene: NA
J gene: TRBJ2-7

CDR3 DNA: TGTGCCATCAGTGAGATGGGCTTGGAGGATACGCAGTATTTT
CDR3 protein: CAISEMGLEDTQYF
clone size: NA
V gene: TRBV10-3
D gene: NA
J gene: TRBJ2-3

CDR3 DNA: TGTGCCAGTAGTTTCTCCCGGGACAGGGGCTTTATGAACACTGAAGCTTTCTTT
CDR3 protein: CASSFSRDRGFMNTEAFF
clone size: NA
V gene: TRBV19
D gene: TRBD1
J gene: TRBJ1-1

CDR3 DNA: TGTGCCACGGGGGCGGGGGACGAGCAGTACTTC
CDR3 protein: CATGAGDEQYF
clone size: NA
V gene: TRBV10-3
D gene: NA
J gene: TRBJ2-7